The 9 T cell receptor beta chains given below trace back to one sample, sequenced in a study of regulatory T cells in long-lasting Graves disease. Building of the TCR beta libraries involved iRepertoire HTBI primers and Arm-PCR of CDR3 regions. TCRdb re-derived calls from the multiplex PCR reads in MiXCR, one entry per CDR3 protein. The profile shows around 400,000 distinct CDR3 sequences, 14% to 15% of them singletons. Time point here: newly diagnosed GD, antithyroid drugs for less than 3 months. After RNA was extracted from PBMCs, the TCR library was made from it. The sample was also linked to a second study, of T cells in Graves' hyperthyroidism and ophthalmopathy.

The input for sequencing was peripheral blood mononuclear cells (PBMCs), taken at new diagnosis, from a patient treated with antithyroid drugs. These receptors all stem from a woman in her 40s with Graves disease.

This clonotype was found many times. V gene TRBV3-1 combines with J gene TRBJ2-6; D gene unclear. This CDR3 region has 16 residues. V was trimmed by 0 bases and J by 3 bases, leaving 9 bases between them. Per the germline V gene, CDR1 is LGHDT and CDR2 is YNNKEL (reference sequence). The CDR3, as DNA: TGTGCCAGCAGCCAAGATAGGGTGGGTGGGGCCAACGTCCTGACTTTC. Its translation: CASSQDRVGGANVLTF.

In its sample, this clonotype was seen many times. This chain links TRBV5-1 with TRBJ2-7; TRBD1 matches at 8 bases. This CDR3 spans 14 amino acids. The junction had 7 bases not matched to a gene; V was cut back by 3 bases and J by 5 bases. Germline V gene data show CDR1 as SGHRS and CDR2 as YFSETQ. The CDR3 reads CASSYGQGGDEQYF. CDR3 bases: TGCGCCAGCAGCTATGGACAGGGTGGCGACGAGCAGTACTTC.

This clonotype has more than one count but fewer than ten. V usage is TRBV5-1 and J usage is TRBJ2-4; D perhaps matches TRBD1 (6 bases). This CDR3 contains 15 residues. V was clipped by 4 bases and J by 8 bases, with 19 bases between them. Germline lookup yields CDR1 SGHRS and CDR2 YFSETQ. CDR3 in amino acids: CASSLQGPPRDIQYF. For the CDR3, the DNA is TGCGCCAGCAGCCTACAGGGACCCCCTAGAGACATTCAGTACTTC.

This clonotype appeared many times. J is TRBJ2-1 and V is TRBV12-3 or TRBV12-4; D not certain. The CDR3 runs 14 residues. V was trimmed by 7 bases and J by 4 bases, leaving 14 bases between them. CDR3 sequence reads: CASTNRVSYNEQFF. As DNA, the CDR3 is TGTGCCAGCACAAACCGGGTATCGTACAATGAGCAGTTCTTC.

This clonotype was observed a handful of times. The chain carries TRBV28 and TRBJ2-7; 11 bases agree with TRBD1. This CDR3 is 15 amino acids long. V trimming: 4 bases; J trimming: 5 bases; junction bases outside the gene matches: 7. The germline V gene has CDR1 MDHEN and CDR2 SYDVKM. The CDR3 sequence is CASSSGQGDEHEQYF. CDR3 sequence (DNA): TGTGCCAGCAGTTCGGGACAGGGGGATGAACACGAGCAGTACTTC.

This chain connects TRBV28 to TRBJ2-7; TRBD2 is a possible D gene (5 bases). The CDR3 has 12 residues. The V end lost 9 bases, the J end lost 3 bases, and 12 bases lay between the germline ends. Germline V lookup: CDR1 MDHEN, CDR2 SYDVKM. CDR3 sequence reads: CASSTGNYEQYF. Written as DNA, the CDR3 is TGTGCCAGTTCCACCGGGAACTACGAGCAGTACTTC.

This clonotype showed up just a few times. V is TRBV2 and J is TRBJ1-3; 7 nucleotides agree with TRBD1. The germline gives CDR1 SNHLY, CDR2 FYNNEI. This CDR3 has 16 residues. Trimming at V came to 2 bases and at J to 4 bases, leaving 8 bases not matched to a gene. CDR3 coding DNA: TGTGCCAGCAGTGAAAGGGAAACAGGGGCAGGAAACACCATATATTTT. Translating it yields CASSERETGAGNTIYF.

In this sample, this clonotype turned up many times. The chain joins TRBV12-3 or TRBV12-4 to TRBJ2-2, with 9 nucleotides matching TRBD1. Trimming at V came to 5 bases and at J to 3 bases, leaving 4 bases not matched to a gene. This CDR3 is built from 15 residues. In DNA, the CDR3 is TGTGCCAGCAGTCCGGGACAGGGTGACACCGGGGAGCTGTTTTTT. This encodes CASSPGQGDTGELFF.

This clonotype was detected many times. DNA of the CDR3: TGTGCCACCAGTGATTTTCGAGGACAGGCGAATAGCGGGAGCGGCGAGCAGTACTTC. Its protein product is CATSDFRGQANSGSGEQYF. This chain uses TRBV24-1 with TRBJ2-7, with 9 bases lining up with TRBD2. Germline trimming cut 1 base from V and 6 bases from J; bases unmatched to any gene: 18. CDR1 and CDR2 from the germline V gene are KGHDR and SFDVKD. There are 19 residues in the CDR3.